This entry features one TCR beta chain sequence. This specimen comes from a study of technical replicates of blood from a handful of donors. CDR1 is ENHRY, CDR2 SYGVKD, per germline. V lost 4 bases to trimming and J lost 5 bases; unmatched junction nucleotides: 7. The CDR3 contains 16 residues. Method: immunoSEQ multiplex PCR; TCRdb's copy keeps in-frame clones and lacks some. The data show under 35,000 clones, approximately 90% seen once. The rearrangement uses TRBV10-3 and TRBJ2-2, with 10 nucleotides matching TRBD2. The sequence was obtained from a human donor in good health. Some clones in this sample may be carry-over from other donors' samples. The specimen sequenced was PBMCs. CDR3 nucleotide sequence: TGTGCCATCAGTGTGGTACTAGCGGGGACTACCGGGGAGCTGTTTTTT. Translation gives CAISVVLAGTTGELFF.